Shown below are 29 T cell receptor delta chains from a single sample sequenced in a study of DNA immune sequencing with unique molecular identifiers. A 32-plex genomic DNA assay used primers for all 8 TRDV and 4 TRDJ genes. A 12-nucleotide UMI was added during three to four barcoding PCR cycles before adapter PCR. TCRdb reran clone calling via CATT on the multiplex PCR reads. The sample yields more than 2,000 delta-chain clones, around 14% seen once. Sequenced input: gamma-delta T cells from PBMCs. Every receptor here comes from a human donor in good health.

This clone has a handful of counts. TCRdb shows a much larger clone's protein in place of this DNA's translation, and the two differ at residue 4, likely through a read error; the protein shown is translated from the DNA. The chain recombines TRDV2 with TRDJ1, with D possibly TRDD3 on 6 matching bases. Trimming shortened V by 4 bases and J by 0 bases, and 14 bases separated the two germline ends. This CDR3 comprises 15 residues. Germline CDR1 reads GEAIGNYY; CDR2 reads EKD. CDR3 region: CACETVGINTDKLIF. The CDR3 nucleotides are TGTGCCTGTGAAACCGTGGGGATTAACACCGATAAACTCATCTTT.

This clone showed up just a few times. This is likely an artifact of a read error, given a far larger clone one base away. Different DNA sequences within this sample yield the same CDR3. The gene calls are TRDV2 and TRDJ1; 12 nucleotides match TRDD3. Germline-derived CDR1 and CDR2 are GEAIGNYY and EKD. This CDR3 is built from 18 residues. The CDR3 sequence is CACDTVGTGGYLNDKLIF. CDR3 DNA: TGTGCCTGTGACACCGTTGGTACTGGGGGATACCTGAACGATAAACTCATCTTC.

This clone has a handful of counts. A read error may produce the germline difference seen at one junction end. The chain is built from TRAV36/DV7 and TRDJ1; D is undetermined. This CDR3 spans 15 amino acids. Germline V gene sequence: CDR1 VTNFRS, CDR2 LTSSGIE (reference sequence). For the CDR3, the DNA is TGTTCGGTCAAAAGCCCGGTCCCGTACACCTATAAACTCATCTTT. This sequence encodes CSVKSPVPYTYKLIF. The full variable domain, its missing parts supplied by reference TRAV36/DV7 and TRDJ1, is EDKVVQSPLSLVVHEGDTVTLNCSYEVTNFRSLLWYKQEKKAPTFLFMLTSSGIEKKSGRLSSILDKKELSSILNITATQTGDSAIYLCSVKSPVPYTYKLIFGKGTRVTVEP.

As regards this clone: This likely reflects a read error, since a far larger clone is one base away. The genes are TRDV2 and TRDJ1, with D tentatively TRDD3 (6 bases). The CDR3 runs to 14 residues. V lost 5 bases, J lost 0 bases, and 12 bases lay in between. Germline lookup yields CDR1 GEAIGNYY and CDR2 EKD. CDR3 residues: CACVPLGDTDKLIF. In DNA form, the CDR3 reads TGTGCCTGTGTCCCTTTGGGGGACACCGATAAACTCATCTTT.

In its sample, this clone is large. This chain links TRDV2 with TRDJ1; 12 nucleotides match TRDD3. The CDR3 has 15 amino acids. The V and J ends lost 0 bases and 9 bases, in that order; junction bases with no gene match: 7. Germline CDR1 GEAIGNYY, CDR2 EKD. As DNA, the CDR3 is TGTGCCTGTGACACCCTTACTGGGGGATACAAGGAACTCATCTTT. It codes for CACDTLTGGYKELIF.

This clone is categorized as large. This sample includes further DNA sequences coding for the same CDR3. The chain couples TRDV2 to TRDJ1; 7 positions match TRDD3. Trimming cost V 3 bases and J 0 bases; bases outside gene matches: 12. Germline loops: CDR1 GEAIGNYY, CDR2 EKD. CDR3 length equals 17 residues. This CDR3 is CACDPLGRDTYTDKLIF. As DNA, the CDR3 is TGTGCCTGTGACCCGCTAGGGAGGGATACTTACACCGATAAACTCATCTTT.

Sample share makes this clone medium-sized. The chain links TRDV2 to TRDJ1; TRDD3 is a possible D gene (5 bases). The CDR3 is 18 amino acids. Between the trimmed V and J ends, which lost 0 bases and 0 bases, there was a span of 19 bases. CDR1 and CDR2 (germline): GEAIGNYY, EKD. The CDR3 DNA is TGTGCCTGTGACACCGTTGGGGTACACCGAGAGTACACCGATAAACTCATCTTT. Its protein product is CACDTVGVHREYTDKLIF.

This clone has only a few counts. CDR3 amino acids: CALGGPSKRAPAPGKLIF. The CDR3 nucleotides read TGTGCTCTTGGGGGACCTTCGAAACGGGCCCCGGCTCCCGGTAAACTCATCTTT. The V gene was left uncalled, and the J gene is TRDJ1; the table's D gene call, TRDD3, was not cross checked with the DNA. The CDR3 has 18 amino acids.

The CDR3: CACDTVPTYDAREVGELDKLIF. The CDR3 DNA is TGTGCCTGTGACACCGTCCCCACCTACGACGCGCGTGAGGTGGGGGAACTCGATAAACTCATCTTT. The V gene went uncalled, while the J gene is TRDJ1; TRDD3, the table's D call, was not compared with the DNA. The CDR3 is made up of 22 amino acids.

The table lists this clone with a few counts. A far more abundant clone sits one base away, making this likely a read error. Here the CDR3 reads CACVPVLGAKSYTEKLIF. CDR3 nucleotide sequence: TGTGCCTGTGTTCCTGTACTGGGGGCCAAAAGCTACACCGAAAAACTCATCTTT. The rearrangement links TRDV2 to TRDJ1; 8 nucleotides align to TRDD3. The CDR3 contains 18 residues. Germline CDR1 reads GEAIGNYY; CDR2 reads EKD.

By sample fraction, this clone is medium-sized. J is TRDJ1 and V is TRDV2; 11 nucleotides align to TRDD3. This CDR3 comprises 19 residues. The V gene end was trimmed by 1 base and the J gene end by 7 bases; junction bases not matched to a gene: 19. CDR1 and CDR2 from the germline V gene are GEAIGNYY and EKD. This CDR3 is CACDTMVLGDSPRSGKLIF. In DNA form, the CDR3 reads TGTGCCTGTGACACGATGGTACTGGGGGATAGTCCCCGAAGTGGTAAACTCATCTTT.

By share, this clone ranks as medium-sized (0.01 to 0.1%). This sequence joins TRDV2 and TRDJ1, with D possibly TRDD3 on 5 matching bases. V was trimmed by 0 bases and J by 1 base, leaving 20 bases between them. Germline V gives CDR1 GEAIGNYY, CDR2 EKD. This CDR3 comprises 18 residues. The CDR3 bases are TGTGCCTGTGACACCGTGGGGACCACACGCCCCCTCACCGATAAACTCATCTTT. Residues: CACDTVGTTRPLTDKLIF.

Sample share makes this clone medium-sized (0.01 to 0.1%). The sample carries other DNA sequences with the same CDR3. CDR3 amino acids: CACDTLGMTAQLFF. CDR3 sequence (DNA): TGTGCCTGTGACACCTTGGGGATGACAGCACAACTCTTCTTT. This chain uses TRDV2 with TRDJ2; TRDD3 might be the D (5 bases). The V gene lost 0 bases and the J gene lost 3 bases, with 7 bases spanning the gap. In germline, CDR1 is GEAIGNYY, CDR2 EKD. CDR3 length: 14 amino acids.

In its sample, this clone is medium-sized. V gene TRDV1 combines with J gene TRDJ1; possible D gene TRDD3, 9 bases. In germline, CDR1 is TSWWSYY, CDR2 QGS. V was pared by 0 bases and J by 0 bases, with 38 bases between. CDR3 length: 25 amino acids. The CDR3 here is CALGELVSTSYLNGWGIPYTDKLIF. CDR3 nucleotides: TGTGCTCTTGGGGAACTAGTGTCTACTTCCTACCTAAACGGCTGGGGGATTCCTTACACCGATAAACTCATCTTT.

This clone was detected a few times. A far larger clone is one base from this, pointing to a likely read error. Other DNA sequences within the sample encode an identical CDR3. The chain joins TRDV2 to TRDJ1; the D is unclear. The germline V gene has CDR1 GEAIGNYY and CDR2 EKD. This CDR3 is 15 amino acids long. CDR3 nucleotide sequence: TGTGCCTGTGACACGGTGTCAGTTAACACCGATAAACTTATCTTT. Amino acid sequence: CACDTVSVNTDKLIF.

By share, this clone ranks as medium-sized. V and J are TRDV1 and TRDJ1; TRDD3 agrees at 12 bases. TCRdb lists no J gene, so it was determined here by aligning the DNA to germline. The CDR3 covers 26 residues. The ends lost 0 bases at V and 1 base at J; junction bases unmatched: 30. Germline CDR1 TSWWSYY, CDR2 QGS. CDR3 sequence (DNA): TGTGCTCTTGGGGAACTACCTAGTTCCTACGAGCGGGGTGTCGCTGGGGGATACGGCGGCACCGATAAACTCATCTTT. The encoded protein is CALGELPSSYERGVAGGYGGTDKLIF.

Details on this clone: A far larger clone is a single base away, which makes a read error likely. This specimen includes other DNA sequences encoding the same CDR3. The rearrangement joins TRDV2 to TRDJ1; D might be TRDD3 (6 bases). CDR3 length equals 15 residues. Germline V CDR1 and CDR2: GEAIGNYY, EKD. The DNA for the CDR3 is TGTGCCTGTGACACCTTGGGGATTAAAACCGATAAACTCATATTT. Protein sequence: CACDTLGIKTDKLIF.

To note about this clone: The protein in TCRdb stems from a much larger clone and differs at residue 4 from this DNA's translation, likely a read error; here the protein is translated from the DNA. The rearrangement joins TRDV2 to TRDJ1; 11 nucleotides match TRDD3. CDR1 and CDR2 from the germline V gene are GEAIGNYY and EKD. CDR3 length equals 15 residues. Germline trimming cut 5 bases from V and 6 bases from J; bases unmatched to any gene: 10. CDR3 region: CACVGLGDTPHKLIF. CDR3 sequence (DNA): TGTGCCTGTGTGGGGCTGGGGGATACCCCTCATAAACTCATCTTT.

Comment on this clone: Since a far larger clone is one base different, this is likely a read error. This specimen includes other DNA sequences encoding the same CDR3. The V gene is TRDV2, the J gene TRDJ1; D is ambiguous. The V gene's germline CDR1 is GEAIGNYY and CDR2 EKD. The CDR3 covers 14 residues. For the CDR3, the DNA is TGTGCCTGTGACCCACTCGGGAACACCGATAAACTCATTTTT. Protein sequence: CACDPLGNTDKLIF.

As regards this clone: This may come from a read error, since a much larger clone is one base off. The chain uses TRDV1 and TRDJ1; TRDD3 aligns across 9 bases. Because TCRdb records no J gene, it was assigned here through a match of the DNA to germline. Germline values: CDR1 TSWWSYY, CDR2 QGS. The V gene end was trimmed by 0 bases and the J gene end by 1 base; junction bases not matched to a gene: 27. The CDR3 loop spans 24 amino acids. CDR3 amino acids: CALGELVKGPIVWGILYRTDKLIF. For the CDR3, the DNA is TGTGCTCTTGGGGAACTGGTTAAAGGCCCCATCGTTTGGGGGATATTATATCGCACCGATAAACTCATCTTT.

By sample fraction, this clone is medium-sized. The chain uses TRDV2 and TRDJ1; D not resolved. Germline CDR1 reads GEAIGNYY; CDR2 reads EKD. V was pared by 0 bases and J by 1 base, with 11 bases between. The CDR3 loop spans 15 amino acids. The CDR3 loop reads CACDTVGSVTDKLIF. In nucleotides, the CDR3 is TGTGCCTGTGACACCGTAGGGTCGGTCACCGATAAACTCATCTTT.

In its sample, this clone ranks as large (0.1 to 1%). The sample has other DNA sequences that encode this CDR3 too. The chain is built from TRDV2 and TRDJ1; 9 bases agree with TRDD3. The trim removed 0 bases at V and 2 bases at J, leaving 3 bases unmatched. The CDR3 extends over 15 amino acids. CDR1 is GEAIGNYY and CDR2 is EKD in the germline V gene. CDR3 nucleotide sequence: TGTGCCTGTGACACCGTGGGGATACGGACCGATAAACTCATCTTT. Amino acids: CACDTVGIRTDKLIF.

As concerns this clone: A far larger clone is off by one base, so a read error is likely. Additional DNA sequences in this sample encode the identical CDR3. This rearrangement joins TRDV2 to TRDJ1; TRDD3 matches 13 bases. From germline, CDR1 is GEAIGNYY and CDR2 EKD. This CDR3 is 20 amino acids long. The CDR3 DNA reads TGTGCCTGTGACAAGGTGGGCTTTCAACTGGGGGATACGCGCACCGACAAACTCATCTTT. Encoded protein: CACDKVGFQLGDTRTDKLIF.

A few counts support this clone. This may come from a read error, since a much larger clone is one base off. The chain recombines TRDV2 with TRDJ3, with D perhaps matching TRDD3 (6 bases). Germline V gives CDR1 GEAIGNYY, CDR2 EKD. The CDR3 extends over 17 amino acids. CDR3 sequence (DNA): TGTGCCTGTGACGGCGTACTGGGCTCCTGGGACACCCAACAGATGTTTTTC. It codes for CACDGVLGSWDTQQMFF.

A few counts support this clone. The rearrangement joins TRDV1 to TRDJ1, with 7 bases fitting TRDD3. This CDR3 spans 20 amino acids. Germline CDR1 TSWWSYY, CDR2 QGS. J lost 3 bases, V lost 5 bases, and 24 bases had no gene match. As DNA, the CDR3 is TGTGCTCTTGGGTCTTTCAGATGGAGGATACGTCGATCCTTGGCCGATAAACTCATCTTT. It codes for CALGSFRWRIRRSLADKLIF.

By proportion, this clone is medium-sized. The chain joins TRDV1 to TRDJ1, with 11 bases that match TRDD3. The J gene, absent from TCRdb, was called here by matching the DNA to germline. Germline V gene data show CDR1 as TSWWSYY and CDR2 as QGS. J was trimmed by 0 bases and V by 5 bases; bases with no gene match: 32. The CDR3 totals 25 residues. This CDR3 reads CALGLPEGPGPGVLGDSTHTDKLIF. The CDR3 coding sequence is TGTGCTCTTGGGCTCCCCGAGGGACCCGGACCGGGAGTACTGGGGGATAGTACCCACACCGATAAACTCATCTTT.

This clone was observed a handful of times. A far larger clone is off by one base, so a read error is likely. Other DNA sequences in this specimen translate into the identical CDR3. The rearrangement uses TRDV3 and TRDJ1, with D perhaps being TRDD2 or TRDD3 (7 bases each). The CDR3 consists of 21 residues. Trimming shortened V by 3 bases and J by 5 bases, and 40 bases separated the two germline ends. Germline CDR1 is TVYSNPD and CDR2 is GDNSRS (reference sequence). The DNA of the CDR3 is TGTGCCTTCTCTTCCTATGCCTCTGGGGGCGGGATAAATGAGGTTTTTGATAAACTCATCTTT. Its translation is CAFSSYASGGGINEVFDKLIF.

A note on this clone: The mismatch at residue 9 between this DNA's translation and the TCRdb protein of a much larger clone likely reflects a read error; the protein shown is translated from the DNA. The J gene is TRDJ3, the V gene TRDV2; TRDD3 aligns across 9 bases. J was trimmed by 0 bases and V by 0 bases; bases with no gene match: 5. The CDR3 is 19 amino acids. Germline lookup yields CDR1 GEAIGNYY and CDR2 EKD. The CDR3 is CACDTLLGDSSWDTRQMFF. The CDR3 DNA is TGTGCCTGTGACACCCTACTGGGGGACAGCTCCTGGGACACCCGACAGATGTTTTTC.

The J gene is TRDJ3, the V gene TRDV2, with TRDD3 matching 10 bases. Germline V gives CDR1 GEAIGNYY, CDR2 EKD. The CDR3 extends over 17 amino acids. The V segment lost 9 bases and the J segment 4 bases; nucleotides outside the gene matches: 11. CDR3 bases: TGTGCCAGTGTGTCTTTGGGGGATACTTGGGACACCCGACAGATGTTTTTC. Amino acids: CASVSLGDTWDTRQMFF.